Shown below are 2 T cell receptor beta chains from a single sample sequenced in a study of blood T cell repertoires in COVID-19. Profiling relied on immunoSEQ multiplex PCR, and the TCRdb table lists in-frame clones only, not all of them. The data show 80,000 to 100,000 clones, about 87% seen once. Material: peripheral blood. These receptors originate from a human donor in a cohort sampled during active COVID-19.

V and J are TRBV10-3 and TRBJ1-2; D is unclear. CDR3 length equals 15 residues. The germline V gene encodes CDR1 ENHRY and CDR2 SYGVKD. Trimming left V 7 bases short and J 6 bases short, with 21 bases between. The CDR3 spells CAITAPTKNGHGYTF. CDR3 sequence (DNA): TGTGCCATCACCGCCCCCACCAAGAATGGGCATGGCTACACCTTC.

The chain employs TRBV28 and TRBJ2-4; D is unresolved. The CDR3 has 18 residues. Germline loops: CDR1 MDHEN, CDR2 SYDVKM. Between the trimmed V and J ends, which lost 5 bases and 0 bases, there was a span of 20 bases. CDR3 sequence (DNA): TGTGCCAGCAGTCCCCCCCGCCGCGAGTTTGTAGCCAAAAACATTCAGTACTTC. As protein: CASSPPRREFVAKNIQYF.